This T cell receptor beta chain emerged from a study of spatial heterogeneity in lung cancer (dated by TCRdb to between 2017 and 2020). Background for the entire study: Beta-chain transcripts were consistently detected in greater numbers than alpha-chain transcripts, which likely reflects a higher abundance of beta-chain transcripts. In tumor regions, TCR transcript counts showed a strong correlation with a T cell transcriptional module score from matched bulk RNA-seq. In the raw uncorrected reads, each unique combination of TCR and UMI appeared on average more than ten times. TCR alpha and beta repertoires were quantitatively compared across multiple tumor regions, matched nontumor lung and blood in non-small cell lung cancer. The study linked features of the TCR repertoire to counts of nonsynonymous mutations, which were determined by whole-exome sequencing of tumor tissue. At surgery, hundreds of tumor regions, 64 matched nontumor lung samples and 56 PBMC samples were TCR-sequenced for both alpha and beta chains.

The CDR3 goes from the cysteine to the phenylalanine over 19 residues. Of all the DNA, just the CDR3 is kept, 57 bases in frame from base 1. Relative to germline, V is 2 bases shorter and J is 9 bases shorter, with 29 bases between their ends. CDR1 MNHNY and CDR2 SVGAGI are derived from the germline V gene (reference sequence). Paper-wide results and their limitations: The tumor nonsynonymous mutation count correlated with the number of expanded alpha and beta TCRs within the tumor. The count of ubiquitous expanded TCRs correlated with the count of ubiquitous nonsynonymous mutations, and the count of regional expanded TCRs correlated with the count of regional nonsynonymous mutations. TCR-seq coverage of tumor T cells was estimated to be only roughly 7% for alpha chains and approximately 12% for beta chains. Confirming at a functional level the hypothesis that regional TCRs recognize regional mutations was considered to require additional single-cell paired TCR alpha and beta sequencing.

Library method: 5' RACE. Sequencing was performed on a NextSeq 500. The TCR library protocol attached a unique molecular identifier to each TCR cDNA molecule to allow correction of PCR and sequencing errors. In the source study's methods: TCR identification, UMI-based error correction and CDR3 extraction were performed with Decombinator tools. Expanded TCRs were defined as those above a frequency of 2 per 1,000, corresponding to the top 1% of the tumor frequency distribution. Expanded tumor TCRs were classed as regional if statistically deemed absent (corrected P<0.05) from at least one tumor region, otherwise ubiquitous. Rényi diversity was computed with the R vegan package after subsampling each repertoire 100 times to 5,000 TCRs. CDR3 similarity networks were constructed using string-kernel similarity of amino acid triplets, with links drawn between CDR3s whose pairwise similarity was above 0.82. TCRdb's own reprocessing of the public reads used fastp at Q25 and MiXCR and kept productive beta chains. Identical CDR3 protein sequences are pooled into one entry, listed with their most common genes and DNA. The V and J calls and clone size come from TCRdb's table, not from the authors' own analysis. Recorded for this sample are tens of thousands of distinct CDR3 sequences; about 16% of them occurred a single time. About 30% of the sample comes from the top ten.

According to the study, the label for this sample's time point signals: sample taken at primary tumor resection. Samples were obtained from 65 to 90 patients with early-stage, untreated non-small cell lung cancer from the lung TRACERx cohort. TCR sequencing used whole RNA extracted from tumor and nontumor lung tissue, or from cryopreserved PBMC samples, without cell sorting. Patients were selected for TCR sequencing only if sufficient RNA was available from at least two tumor regions. Before selection, tumor and adjacent nontumor lung specimens were reviewed by a lung pathologist. This clonotype registers as medium-sized (0.01 to 0.1%) within its sample. No cognate antigen has been identified for it. No base quality values were provided; no much bigger clone lies one nucleotide off.

This TCR was sampled from a female donor with early-stage non-small cell lung cancer. The sequencing here drew on lung tumor tissue, taken at surgery. The chain joins TRBV6-6 to TRBJ1-5; the D gene is perhaps TRBD1, on 5 matching bases. The CDR3 protein is CASSYDPRNQAEGTRPQHF. DNA sequence: TGTGCCAGCAGTTACGACCCCCGTAATCAGGCGGAGGGGACGAGGCCCCAGCATTTT.